The source of this TCR beta chain is a study of patients and donors after allogeneic stem cell transplantation. This clonotype was recorded many times. In germline, CDR1 is KGHSH, CDR2 LQKENI. The length of the CDR3 is 13 residues. The V and J ends lost 4 bases and 1 base respectively, with 7 bases between them. TCRdb ran MiXCR on the RT-PCR reads and lists one entry per CDR3 protein. This table holds almost 90,000 distinct CDR3 sequences, around 5% found once. V is TRBV18 and J is TRBJ1-1; D is possibly TRBD1 (5 bases). This receptor was obtained from a human donor who was either an allogeneic HSCT recipient or a stem cell or donor lymphocyte infusion donor (not recorded which). It is not recorded whose cells these are; they may come from a transplant donor. Sequencing was done on a sample of blood, either unsorted or a sorted T cell fraction (not recorded which). In DNA, the CDR3 is TGTGCCAGCTCACTACAGGAGAACACTGAAGCTTTCTTT. Residues: CASSLQENTEAFF. The variable domain in full, completed from reference TRBV18 and TRBJ1-1, reads NAGVMQNPRHLVRRRGQEARLRCSPMKGHSHVYWYRQLPEEGLKFMVYLQKENIIDESGMPKERFSAEFPKEGPSILRIQQVVRGDSAAYFCASSLQENTEAFFGQGTRLTVV.